This is a list of T cell receptor beta chains from one sample in a study of blood T cells in healthy people across ages. TCRdb independently ran MiXCR on the 5' RACE reads; one entry per CDR3 protein. Here the sample spans just under 900,000 distinct CDR3 sequences, more than 25% being singletons. The sequenced sample consisted of blood. The receptor set was obtained from a woman of 80 years or more in good health. Each CDR3 is given with its conserved first and last residue.

TRBJ1-2,TRBV7-2,CASSPRTGDLNYGYTF
TRBJ2-1,TRBV7-6,CASSRQGAAQFF
TRBJ2-1,TRBV29-1,CSVEGLNPYNEQFF
TRBJ1-1,TRBV28,CASRTQGTMNAEAFF
TRBJ1-1,TRBV5-1,CASSPGQGTSNTEAFF
TRBJ1-6,TRBV3-1,CASSQVGLGSPLHF
TRBJ2-3,TRBV7-2,CASSRGAATDTQYF
TRBJ2-5,TRBV4-1,CASSQDIGGRETQYF
TRBJ2-1,TRBV20-1,CSARGTSGNEQFF
TRBJ2-1,TRBV20-1,CSARWSWNNEQFF
TRBJ2-7,TRBV6-6,CASRAIAGAPSYEQYF
TRBJ2-3,TRBV3-1,CASSPGLTDTQYF
TRBJ2-2,TRBV11-2,CASSVNTANTGELFF
TRBJ2-3,TRBV20-1,CSARDLPGGPADTQYF
TRBJ2-5,TRBV11-2,CASRFLAGRGETQYF
TRBJ2-2,TRBV18,CASSPPEGRHTGELFF
TRBJ1-1,TRBV5-6,CASSWGDTEAFF
TRBJ2-7,TRBV3-1,CASSQFKRLKYEQYF
TRBJ1-2,TRBV2,CASSGRGNTVSYGYTF
TRBJ1-1,TRBV12-3/TRBV12-4,CASSNPTGPEAFF
TRBJ2-3,TRBV9,CASSVRGGDTQYF
TRBJ2-7,TRBV11-2,CASSFYRGRYEQYF
TRBJ2-1,TRBV20-1,CSARDGTGVYNEQFF
TRBJ2-7,TRBV6-2/TRBV6-3,CASSYSGRRETQNF
TRBJ2-4,TRBV5-5,CASSPWVAKNIQYF
TRBJ2-5,TRBV6-1,CATQRDYRQETQYF
TRBJ2-3,TRBV9,CASSVGGRGTDMQYF
TRBJ2-5,TRBV11-2,CASSLGGAPRETQYF
TRBJ2-6,TRBV29-1,CSALFSGANVLTF
TRBJ2-7,TRBV7-9,CASSSLPGGGNTYEQYF
TRBJ2-3,TRBV20-1,CSAVWTSLGTDTQYF
TRBJ1-5,TRBV4-2,CASSPRRGTNSNQPQHF
TRBJ1-2,TRBV20-1,CSAKTGGDGYTF
TRBJ1-5,TRBV30,CAWGRGPVKDQPQHF
TRBJ1-5,TRBV5-5,CASSPDRLGGQPQHF
TRBJ1-2,TRBV19,CASRKGVNYGYTF
TRBJ2-6,TRBV7-2,CASSTRTSGWGSSGANVLTF
TRBJ1-2,TRBV3-1,CASSQDRGQTGNGYTF
TRBJ2-5,TRBV10-3,CAIGTIQETQYF
TRBJ2-1,TRBV7-2,CASSLVGPSGGAKNEQFF
TRBJ1-2,TRBV6-4,CASSPDGQVNYGYTF
TRBJ1-2,TRBV12-3/TRBV12-4,CASSWTRGYGYTF
TRBJ2-7,TRBV28,CASTQRQGAYSEQYF
TRBJ2-5,TRBV5-6,CASSSGLAGLQETQYF
TRBJ1-4,TRBV6-5,CASTSSRGVGEKLFF
TRBJ2-7,TRBV7-9,CASGPGTAYCEQYF
TRBJ1-5,TRBV27,CASSARTGGFQPQHF